The 3 T cell receptor beta chains given below trace back to one sample, sequenced in a study of blood T cells in healthy people across ages. It was with a sample-barcoded 5' primer and a J-beta primer mix that a second PCR of about 6 to 11 cycles was run. Each CDR3 protein gets one entry after TCRdb re-called the 5' RACE reads with MiXCR. The profile shows 1.5 million to 2 million distinct CDR3 sequences, over 25% of them singletons. Sequenced: blood. The receptors here all came from a woman in her 30s in good health.

This clonotype was recorded at least ten times. J is TRBJ2-7 and V is TRBV5-1; possible D gene TRBD2, 6 bases. This CDR3 comprises 14 residues. CDR1 and CDR2 from the germline V gene are SGHRS and YFSETQ. V was clipped by 0 bases and J by 3 bases, with 10 bases between them. The CDR3 DNA is TGCGCCAGCAGCTTGGAAAGCGGGTTCTACGAGCAGTACTTC. As protein: CASSLESGFYEQYF.

J is TRBJ2-1 and V is TRBV6-2 or TRBV6-3; weak D call: TRBD2 (5 bases). CDR3 length equals 16 residues. V gave up 6 bases and J gave up 0 bases, with 15 bases separating them. CDR1 and CDR2 from the germline V gene are MNHEY and SVGEGT. CDR3: CASRGRGGSSYNEQFF. CDR3 sequence (DNA): TGTGCCAGCAGGGGTCGGGGTGGCAGCTCCTACAATGAGCAGTTCTTC.

V gene TRBV5-1 combines with J gene TRBJ2-1, with D perhaps being TRBD1 or TRBD2 (5 bases each). With 3 bases removed from V and 2 bases from J, the gap between germline ends came to 15 bases. The CDR3 is 16 residues long. The germline V gene has CDR1 SGHRS and CDR2 YFSETQ. The CDR3 here is CASSSQGRGPYNEQFF. In DNA, the CDR3 is TGCGCCAGCAGCTCCCAAGGTCGGGGACCCTACAATGAGCAGTTCTTC.